Presented here are 26 T cell receptor beta chains from one specimen sequenced in a study of shared clonotypes between healthy human individuals. TCRdb's copy holds only in-frame clones and misses some; the assay was immunoSEQ multiplex PCR. The sample holds some 1,600,000 clones; 98% are singletons and the top ten take roughly 0.4%. Sequencing was done on a sample of naive CD4+ T cells sorted from blood. The subset denotes: CD45RA+ positively selected. Source of these receptors: a man in his thirties or forties in good health.

The chain uses TRBV7-2 and TRBJ2-1; perhaps D is TRBD1 or TRBD2 (6 bases each). V lost 2 bases to trimming and J lost 10 bases, with 21 bases between them. This CDR3 region has 16 residues. In germline, CDR1 is SGHTA, CDR2 FQGNSA. The CDR3 coding sequence is TGTGCCAGCAGCTTAATGCCGGGGGCATCTTCAAGGGAGCAGTTCTTC. It encodes CASSLMPGASSREQFF.

This chain links TRBV19 with TRBJ2-7; 9 bases align to TRBD2. Germline CDR1 reads LNHDA; CDR2 reads SQIVND (reference sequence). The length of the CDR3 is 15 residues. V shed 3 bases and J 2 bases; nucleotides not matched to a gene: 5. The CDR3 sequence: CASSIRREGPYEQYF. Written as DNA, the CDR3 is TGTGCCAGTAGTATCCGGCGGGAGGGACCCTACGAGCAGTACTTC.

The chain has TRBV7-9 and TRBJ2-1; 11 bases agree with TRBD2. The V segment lost 8 bases and the J segment 5 bases; nucleotides outside the gene matches: 8. The CDR3 is 15 amino acids. The germline V gene encodes CDR1 SEHNR and CDR2 FQNEAQ (reference sequence). The CDR3 spells CASEIAGGPDNEQFF. CDR3 sequence (DNA): TGTGCCAGCGAGATAGCGGGAGGGCCGGACAATGAGCAGTTCTTC.

This clone was seen once. This chain links TRBV6-1 with TRBJ2-1; 8 bases fit TRBD2. Germline V gene sequence: CDR1 MNHNS, CDR2 SASEGT. The CDR3 contains 15 residues. V was pared by 6 bases and J by 7 bases, with 11 bases of the junction left unmatched. DNA of the CDR3: TGTGCCAGCAGGGGAGTCATGGGACTAGGAAATGAGCAGTTCTTC. Translated, it gives CASRGVMGLGNEQFF.

J is TRBJ2-2 and V is TRBV7-3, with no clear D. V dropped 0 bases and J dropped 8 bases, with 7 bases sitting between them. CDR3 length: 13 residues. Germline V CDR1 and CDR2: SGHTA, FQGTGA. CDR3 coding DNA: TGTGCCAGCAGCTTAACCCCCCTGGGGGAGCTGTTTTTT. It specifies CASSLTPLGELFF.

The chain carries TRBV6-5 and TRBJ2-3; 9 bases map to TRBD2. The CDR3 consists of 15 residues. J lost 3 bases, V lost 5 bases, and 6 bases had no gene match. Per germline, CDR1 MNHEY and CDR2 SVGAGI. The CDR3 here is CASSRVSGRTDTQYF. CDR3 in DNA: TGTGCCAGCAGTCGCGTCAGCGGGAGGACAGATACGCAGTATTTT.

This sequence joins TRBV2 and TRBJ2-7; the D gene is possibly TRBD2 (6 bases). Trimming cost V 8 bases and J 4 bases, with 15 bases left between them. This CDR3 has 13 residues. The germline V gene encodes CDR1 SNHLY and CDR2 FYNNEI. The CDR3 sequence: CASVLARAYEQYF. DNA of the CDR3: TGTGCCAGCGTACTAGCACGCGCTTACGAGCAGTACTTC. The full variable domain, in which reference TRBV2 and TRBJ2-7 provide the parts outside the CDR3, is EPEVTQTPSHQVTQMGQEVILRCVPISNHLYFYWYRQILGQKVEFLVSFYNNEISEKSEIFDDQFSVERPDGSNFTLKIRSTKLEDSAMYFCASVLARAYEQYFGPGTRLTVT.

The chain uses TRBV7-2 and TRBJ2-1, with 7 bases lining up with TRBD2. Germline V gives CDR1 SGHTA, CDR2 FQGNSA. Unmatched junction bases numbered 8, after V lost 5 bases and J lost 4 bases. This CDR3 has 15 residues. In DNA, the CDR3 is TGTGCCAGCAGCACTCCGGGACTACCTTACAATGAGCAGTTCTTC. Protein product: CASSTPGLPYNEQFF. Full variable domain (rest looked up from reference TRBV7-2 and TRBJ2-1): GAGVSQSPSNKVTEKGKDVELRCDPISGHTALYWYRQSLGQGLEFLIYFQGNSAPDKSGLPSDRFSAERTGGSVSTLTIQRTQQEDSAVYLCASSTPGLPYNEQFFGPGTRLTVL.

The genes are TRBV18 and TRBJ1-3; D gene unclear. This CDR3 region has 15 residues. The V end lost 6 bases, the J end lost 4 bases, and 16 bases lay between the germline ends. CDR1 is KGHSH and CDR2 is LQKENI in the germline V gene. The DNA for the CDR3 is TGTGCCAGCTCGCCTTCGGGGAGTGGCGGAAACACCATATATTTT. Translated, it gives CASSPSGSGGNTIYF. The variable domain in full, with the rest retrieved from reference TRBV18 and TRBJ1-3, is NAGVMQNPRHLVRRRGQEARLRCSPMKGHSHVYWYRQLPEEGLKFMVYLQKENIIDESGMPKERFSAEFPKEGPSILRIQQVVRGDSAAYFCASSPSGSGGNTIYFGEGSWLTVV.

J is TRBJ2-5 and V is TRBV30; 11 bases match TRBD2. The CDR3 contains 15 residues. V lost 3 bases and J lost 1; bases outside the gene matches: 4. CDR1 and CDR2 from the germline V gene are GTSNPN and SVGIG (reference sequence). CDR3 DNA sequence: TGTGCCTGGAGCACCGGGACTAGCGGCCAAGAGACCCAGTACTTC. Its translation is CAWSTGTSGQETQYF.

The V and J genes are TRBV4-2 and TRBJ2-3; 8 bases are a match to TRBD2. After removal of 4 bases from V and 4 bases from J, the junction contained 7 bases not matched to a gene. The CDR3 is made up of 15 amino acids. From germline, CDR1 is LGHNA and CDR2 YNFKEQ. CDR3 region: CASSRSGEGADTQYF. The DNA of the CDR3 is TGTGCCAGCAGCCGTAGCGGGGAGGGGGCAGATACGCAGTATTTT.

The chain joins TRBV2 to TRBJ1-3; D call uncertain. Germline CDR1 reads SNHLY; CDR2 reads FYNNEI. The CDR3 length is 15 residues. V lost 5 bases, J lost 2 bases, and 13 bases lay in between. DNA for the CDR3: TGTGCCAGCAGTCCTGGACCCGGCACTGGAAACACCATATATTTT. Translation gives CASSPGPGTGNTIYF.

This chain links TRBV7-6 with TRBJ2-1; either TRBD1 or TRBD2 may fit D (7 bases each). CDR1 SGHVS and CDR2 FNYEAQ come from the germline V gene. The CDR3 consists of 21 residues. V gave up 5 bases and J gave up 5 bases, with 34 bases separating them. The CDR3 sequence: CASSPGTASPLAEPMNNEQFF. The CDR3 nucleotides are TGTGCCAGCAGCCCCGGGACAGCTTCTCCGCTAGCGGAACCCATGAACAATGAGCAGTTCTTC. The full variable domain, its missing parts supplied by reference TRBV7-6 and TRBJ2-1, is GAGVSQSPRYKVTKRGQDVALRCDPISGHVSLYWYRQALGQGPEFLTYFNYEAQQDKSGLPNDRFSAERPEGSISTLTIQRTEQRDSAMYRCASSPGTASPLAEPMNNEQFFGPGTRLTVL.

The gene calls are TRBV7-8 and TRBJ2-7; perhaps TRBD2 as D (8 bases). The V end lost 7 bases, the J end lost 1 base, and 23 bases lay between the germline ends. The CDR3 consists of 17 residues. Germline lookup yields CDR1 SGHVS and CDR2 FQNEAQ. The DNA of the CDR3 is TGTGCCAGCACCCACAGGGGCCTAGCGGGCACTTCCTACGAGCAGTACTTC. Translation gives CASTHRGLAGTSYEQYF.

The chain recombines TRBV10-1 with TRBJ2-3, with D maybe TRBD1 (6 bases). Germline-derived CDR1 and CDR2 are WNHNN and SYGVQD (reference sequence). The CDR3 is made up of 15 amino acids. Trimming shortened V by 3 bases and J by 3 bases, and 13 bases separated the two germline ends. CDR3 in amino acids: CASSDLGTSTDTQYF. In DNA, the CDR3 is TGCGCCAGCAGTGACCTCGGGACATCAACAGATACGCAGTATTTT.

The chain carries TRBV29-1 and TRBJ2-5, with no clear D. Germline loops: CDR1 SQVTM, CDR2 ANQGSEA. The length of the CDR3 is 12 residues. Trimming pared 1 base from V and 5 bases from J, leaving 8 bases between. The CDR3 loop is CSVEGRLETQYF. CDR3 coding DNA: TGCAGCGTTGAAGGGAGATTGGAGACCCAGTACTTC.

The chain carries TRBV6-6 and TRBJ1-1; D not certain. CDR3 size: 11 residues. V lost 6 bases and J 3 bases, leaving 5 bases between the germline ends. CDR1 and CDR2 from the germline V gene are MNHNY and SVGAGI (reference sequence). The DNA of the CDR3 is TGTGCCAGCAGGAAAGACACTGAAGCTTTCTTT. As protein: CASRKDTEAFF.

V gene TRBV6-6 combines with J gene TRBJ2-7, with 7 bases fitting TRBD1. Germline CDR1 MNHNY, CDR2 SVGAGI (reference sequence). The CDR3 loop spans 16 amino acids. V lost 0 bases and J lost 5; bases outside the gene matches: 10. CDR3 amino acids: CASSYSPGTADNEQYF. CDR3 nucleotide sequence: TGTGCCAGCAGTTACTCCCCGGGGACAGCCGACAACGAGCAGTACTTC.

This chain connects TRBV7-3 to TRBJ1-2; 7 bases align to TRBD1. The V segment lost 4 bases and the J segment 4 bases; nucleotides outside the gene matches: 9. CDR3 length: 15 amino acids. Germline V gene data show CDR1 as SGHTA and CDR2 as FQGTGA. The CDR3, as DNA: TGTGCCAGCAGCTATAGCGACAGGGACGGCTATGGCTACACCTTC. Translating it yields CASSYSDRDGYGYTF. Drawing the rest from reference TRBV7-3 and TRBJ1-2, the complete variable domain is GAGVSQTPSNKVTEKGKYVELRCDPISGHTALYWYRQSLGQGPEFLIYFQGTGAADDSGLPNDRFFAVRPEGSVSTLKIQRTERGDSAVYLCASSYSDRDGYGYTFGSGTRLTVV.

V is TRBV18 and J is TRBJ2-7, with TRBD1 as a possible D gene (8 bases). Germline CDR1 KGHSH, CDR2 LQKENI. The CDR3 sequence is 13 residues long. Deletions cut 6 bases from V and 4 bases from J, with 13 bases between. The chain's CDR3 is CASSTGGVYEQYF. The CDR3 DNA reads TGTGCCAGCTCCACAGGGGGGGTATACGAGCAGTACTTC.

The rearrangement links TRBV5-6 to TRBJ2-2; no reliable D call. Per the germline V gene, CDR1 is SGHDT and CDR2 is YYEEEE. The CDR3 is 13 amino acids. V lost 1 base to trimming and J lost 2 bases, with 3 bases between them. CDR3 loop: CASSLLNTGELFF. DNA of the CDR3: TGTGCCAGCAGCTTGTTAAACACCGGGGAGCTGTTTTTT.

The J gene is TRBJ1-1, the V gene TRBV7-2, with D possibly being TRBD1 (5 bases). The length of the CDR3 is 13 residues. The V end was cut by 10 bases, the J end by 2 bases, with 14 bases between. From germline, CDR1 is SGHTA and CDR2 FQGNSA. For the CDR3, the DNA is TGTGCCAACGATGACAGTCCAAACACTGAAGCTTTCTTT. It specifies CANDDSPNTEAFF.

The gene calls are TRBV30 and TRBJ1-4, with 11 bases lining up with TRBD1. This CDR3 has 16 residues. The J segment lost 5 bases and the V segment lost 8 bases, leaving 13 bases of the junction unmatched. The germline V gene has CDR1 GTSNPN and CDR2 SVGIG (reference sequence). The CDR3 loop reads CARGQGASIGNEKLFF. The CDR3 nucleotides read TGTGCCCGCGGACAGGGGGCATCGATCGGGAATGAAAAACTGTTTTTT.

This chain joins TRBV4-3 and TRBJ2-7; perhaps TRBD2 as D (6 bases). The length of the CDR3 is 16 residues. Germline-derived CDR1 and CDR2 are LGHNA and YSLEER. With 2 bases removed from V and 0 bases from J, the gap between germline ends came to 14 bases. CDR3 nucleotide sequence: TGCGCCAGCAGCCAACACCTAGCGCCTAGCTCCTACGAGCAGTACTTC. This translates into CASSQHLAPSSYEQYF.

This sequence joins TRBV27 and TRBJ2-2; D is uncertain. The CDR3 is made up of 13 amino acids. Germline values: CDR1 MNHEY, CDR2 SMNVEV (reference sequence). V was shortened by 2 bases and J by 5 bases, with 6 bases between the two germline ends. As DNA, the CDR3 is TGTGCCAGCAGTTTAAGGCCAACCGGGGAGCTGTTTTTT. It encodes CASSLRPTGELFF.

This chain links TRBV28 with TRBJ1-5, with D perhaps matching TRBD1 (5 bases). The CDR3 loop spans 13 amino acids. V was clipped by 2 bases and J by 7 bases, with 9 bases between them. Germline V CDR1 and CDR2: MDHEN, SYDVKM. The CDR3 spells CASSLLRGQPQHF. CDR3 nucleotide sequence: TGTGCCAGCAGTTTACTGCGGGGCCAGCCCCAGCATTTT.